These T cell receptor beta chains were read from a single sample in a study of technical replicates of blood from several donors. Clones were sequenced by immunoSEQ multiplex PCR, and TCRdb holds only the in-frame ones, with some missing. The repertoire consists of tens of thousands of clones, with 85% to 95% occurring once and the leading ten covering approximately 5%. The specimen sequenced was PBMCs. The receptor source for this set is a human donor in good health. Some clones in this sample may be carry-over from other donors' samples. Each CDR3 is given without its conserved first and last residue. Fields, in order: V gene, J gene, CDR3 protein.

v_call: TRBV19
j_call: TRBJ2-1
cdr3_aa: ASRKILAGGHNEQF

v_call: TRBV6-5
j_call: TRBJ2-2
cdr3_aa: ASSYVGTGELF

v_call: TRBV6-5
j_call: TRBJ2-3
cdr3_aa: ASSYRLAGGVDTQY

v_call: TRBV4-3
j_call: TRBJ1-1
cdr3_aa: ASSQDQGEATEAF

v_call: TRBV7-2
j_call: TRBJ1-2
cdr3_aa: ASSQGIQGNGYT

v_call: TRBV11-2
j_call: TRBJ2-2
cdr3_aa: ASSRTLNTGELF

v_call: TRBV4-3
j_call: TRBJ1-5
cdr3_aa: ASSQGQSNQPQH

v_call: TRBV7-3
j_call: TRBJ2-1
cdr3_aa: ASSQGGGQNEQF

v_call: TRBV7-2
j_call: TRBJ2-5
cdr3_aa: ASSLEQGFGQY

v_call: TRBV5-6
j_call: TRBJ2-5
cdr3_aa: ASSLGLASQETQY

v_call: TRBV7-9
j_call: TRBJ1-1
cdr3_aa: ASSYVDFRAGKNTEAF

v_call: TRBV5-6
j_call: TRBJ2-2
cdr3_aa: ASSPSGGGTGELF

v_call: TRBV7-6
j_call: TRBJ1-2
cdr3_aa: ASSTPGTGHGYT

v_call: TRBV7-9
j_call: TRBJ1-1
cdr3_aa: ASSPPAGGGTEAF

v_call: TRBV14
j_call: TRBJ1-2
cdr3_aa: ASSQSRGYGYT

v_call: TRBV2
j_call: TRBJ1-1
cdr3_aa: ASSEALNRDTEAF

v_call: TRBV7-2
j_call: TRBJ1-2
cdr3_aa: ASSFREGPVYGYT

v_call: TRBV4-2
j_call: TRBJ2-3
cdr3_aa: ASSQDNGVAYTQY

v_call: TRBV10-3
j_call: TRBJ2-7
cdr3_aa: AISARGGGQSAEQY

v_call: TRBV29-1
j_call: TRBJ2-5
cdr3_aa: SVGEWGIETQY

v_call: TRBV6-5
j_call: TRBJ1-3
cdr3_aa: ASSYRGPLLGNTIY

v_call: TRBV5-1
j_call: TRBJ2-5
cdr3_aa: ASSQTGSQETQY

v_call: TRBV1
j_call: TRBJ2-7
cdr3_aa: TSSQGDEENQGVNDEQY

v_call: TRBV18
j_call: TRBJ2-7
cdr3_aa: ASSRGAPGLAGNYEQY

v_call: TRBV5-5
j_call: TRBJ1-2
cdr3_aa: ASSSVTGTSRGYT

v_call: TRBV19
j_call: TRBJ1-5
cdr3_aa: ASSILGGFGNQPQH

v_call: TRBV4-3
j_call: TRBJ2-7
cdr3_aa: ASSQGGLADSYEQY

v_call: TRBV4-3
j_call: TRBJ2-5
cdr3_aa: ASSQDRGKETQY

v_call: TRBV4-3
j_call: TRBJ2-1
cdr3_aa: ASSQSDEQF

v_call: TRBV29-1
j_call: TRBJ2-2
cdr3_aa: SVVGDDTGELF

v_call: TRBV9
j_call: TRBJ2-5
cdr3_aa: ASSVGAGRETQY

v_call: TRBV6-4
j_call: TRBJ2-7
cdr3_aa: ASSVGGISFGEQY

v_call: TRBV5-4
j_call: TRBJ2-1
cdr3_aa: ASSLSAGGQRYNEQF

v_call: TRBV7-2
j_call: TRBJ2-7
cdr3_aa: ASSSQGVSYEQY

v_call: TRBV7-7
j_call: TRBJ1-1
cdr3_aa: ASPGGRLGTEAF

v_call: TRBV7-6
j_call: TRBJ2-3
cdr3_aa: ASSLEAGEGTDTQY

v_call: TRBV5-1
j_call: TRBJ1-1
cdr3_aa: ASSFPDKNTEAF

v_call: TRBV2
j_call: TRBJ2-2
cdr3_aa: ASTRLSGELF

v_call: TRBV7-2
j_call: TRBJ2-7
cdr3_aa: ASSIGLGSSYEQY

v_call: TRBV27
j_call: TRBJ2-1
cdr3_aa: ASSPGLAGLTYNEQF

v_call: TRBV4-1
j_call: TRBJ2-3
cdr3_aa: ASSQASSTDTQY

v_call: TRBV11-3
j_call: TRBJ1-5
cdr3_aa: ASSLGRGTGANQPQH

v_call: TRBV25-1
j_call: TRBJ2-7
cdr3_aa: ASSEQGMGYEQY

v_call: TRBV4-2
j_call: TRBJ2-2
cdr3_aa: ASSQQGSGELF

v_call: TRBV5-6
j_call: TRBJ2-3
cdr3_aa: ASSPGTSGWGDTQY

v_call: TRBV29-1
j_call: TRBJ1-2
cdr3_aa: SSLSVDRGLGYT

v_call: TRBV7-9
j_call: TRBJ1-1
cdr3_aa: ASSSLLATEAF

v_call: TRBV30
j_call: TRBJ2-7
cdr3_aa: AWRRGDEQY

v_call: TRBV7-8
j_call: TRBJ2-2
cdr3_aa: ASSLVLAGGYTGELF

v_call: TRBV5-1
j_call: TRBJ2-7
cdr3_aa: ASRLVPGLDTHEQY

v_call: TRBV5-1
j_call: TRBJ2-5
cdr3_aa: ASSLAWQRGETQY

v_call: TRBV25-1
j_call: TRBJ2-4
cdr3_aa: ASSAGSGNIQY

v_call: TRBV25-1
j_call: TRBJ2-7
cdr3_aa: ASSEWDKAYEQY

v_call: TRBV7-2
j_call: TRBJ2-1
cdr3_aa: ASSLEQLYNEQF

v_call: TRBV6-5
j_call: TRBJ2-7
cdr3_aa: ASSLSGPSYYEQY